These T cell receptor beta chains were read from a single sample in a study of OX40 agonist ivuxolimab in advanced cancers. The table came from immunoSEQ multiplex PCR; TCRdb's copy has only in-frame clones and leaves some out. The sample lists about 77,000 clones; approximately 92% were seen once. Sequenced here: CD4+ or CD8+ T cells sorted from blood, sampled in a trial of the OX40 agonist ivuxolimab. The receptors stem from an adult with an advanced solid tumor such as melanoma, head and neck, liver or kidney cancer. Both conserved end residues are part of each CDR3. A D gene is named only where the DNA matches it firmly. The size of a clone is reported for some rows only, either as once, few or many, or as a class for expanded clones.

TRBV7-3	TRBJ1-3	NA	NA	TGTGCCAGCAGCCTGACTGGAAACACCATATATTTT	CASSLTGNTIYF
TRBV18	TRBJ2-1	NA	NA	TGTGCCAGCTCACCGGTGGGCGATCTCTCCTACAATGAGCAGTTCTTC	CASSPVGDLSYNEQFF
TRBV7-2	TRBJ1-3	few	NA	TGTGCCAGCAGCTTAGACAGAGGAAACACCATATATTTT	CASSLDRGNTIYF
TRBV4-3	TRBJ1-6	NA	NA	TGCGCCAGCAGCCAAGATTTGACAGCTAGCTCCTATAATTCACCCCTCCACTTT	CASSQDLTASSYNSPLHF
TRBV4-1	TRBJ1-4	NA	NA	TGCGCCAGCAGCCAAGATTTTGGACAGTTCGGTGAAAAACTGTTTTTT	CASSQDFGQFGEKLFF
TRBV9	TRBJ2-7	NA	TRBD2	TGTGCCAGCAGCGTAGGTCGGGAGGCCTCCTACGAGCAGTACTTC	CASSVGREASYEQYF
TRBV12-5	TRBJ2-1	NA	TRBD1	TGTGCTAGTGGTCCTACCTCAGGGGGACAGTTCTTC	CASGPTSGGQFF
TRBV7-3	TRBJ2-1	NA	TRBD2	TGTGCCAGCAGCTCTTTGGCGGGAGGGGCGCAGTTCTTC	CASSSLAGGAQFF
TRBV2	TRBJ2-7	NA	NA	TGTGCCAGCAGTGTCGAGGGGTACGAGCAGTACTTC	CASSVEGYEQYF
TRBV4-1	TRBJ1-2	NA	NA	TGCGCCAGCAGCCAAGAGGGGCTGTGGGGCTACACCTTC	CASSQEGLWGYTF
TRBV7-9	TRBJ1-2	few	NA	TGTGCCAGCAGCCCGAGGGATGTAGGGGGCTACACCTTC	CASSPRDVGGYTF
TRBV19	TRBJ1-4	NA	TRBD1	TGTGCCAGTAACGATCCGGGACAGGGACCAACTAATGAAAAACTGTTTTTT	CASNDPGQGPTNEKLFF
TRBV7-9	TRBJ2-3	NA	TRBD1	TGTGCCAGCAGCTCGGACAGGGCGTCAGATACGCAGTATTTT	CASSSDRASDTQYF
TRBV7-2	TRBJ1-2	NA	NA	TGTGCTTCAAAAGTTGCCCAAAGCTCTAACTATGGCTACACCTTC	CASKVAQSSNYGYTF
TRBV12-5	TRBJ1-1	NA	TRBD1	TGTGCTAGTGGTACCATACCGGGACAGAGATTCATGAACACTGAAGCTTTCTTT	CASGTIPGQRFMNTEAFF
TRBV6-5	TRBJ2-7	NA	NA	TGTGCCAGCAGCCGGACACTGTCGGCCTACGAGCAGTACTTC	CASSRTLSAYEQYF
TRBV11-3	TRBJ2-5	NA	TRBD2	TGTGCCAGCAGCTTAGAGGGCGGGAGTGGCGAGACCCAGTACTTC	CASSLEGGSGETQYF
TRBV5-6	TRBJ2-5	NA	NA	TGTGCCAGCAGCTTGTACGGTAACCAAGAGACCCAGTACTTC	CASSLYGNQETQYF
TRBV5-6	TRBJ2-1	NA	NA	TGTGCCAGCAGCACGGGGCCCAACCCCCTCAATGAGCAGTTCTTC	CASSTGPNPLNEQFF
TRBV7-8	TRBJ2-7	once	NA	TGTGCCAGCAGCTTGGGGGGACAGCCCTACGAGCAGTACTTC	CASSLGGQPYEQYF
TRBV9	TRBJ2-7	NA	TRBD2	TGTGCCAGCGGGCGGACTAGCGGGGGCCGCGGATCGGCTGAGCAGTACTTC	CASGRTSGGRGSAEQYF
TRBV2	TRBJ2-7	NA	NA	TGTGCCAGCAGAGGGGCCCTTAGCTCCTACGAGCAGTACTTC	CASRGALSSYEQYF
TRBV11-3	TRBJ2-1	NA	NA	TGTGCCAGCAGCTTAGATCTAGGTGAGCAGTTCTTC	CASSLDLGEQFF
TRBV29-1	TRBJ2-7	NA	NA	TGCAGCGTTGACCTGGCAGGTCCAGGGACCGAGCAGTACTTC	CSVDLAGPGTEQYF
TRBV11-2	TRBJ2-7	NA	NA	TGTGCCAGCAGCCTCCTCTCCTACGAGCAGTACTTC	CASSLLSYEQYF
TRBV19	TRBJ1-1	NA	NA	TGTGCCAGTAGTATAGGTAGGGCAGGGGTCGCTGAAGCTTTCTTT	CASSIGRAGVAEAFF
TRBV7-2	TRBJ1-5	NA	NA	TGTGCCAGCAGCCTACAGGGAGCAGGACAGCCCCAGCATTTT	CASSLQGAGQPQHF
TRBV5-6	TRBJ2-5	NA	NA	TGTGCCAGCAGCTTCGGTCGGGTGGTGGAGACCCAGTACTTC	CASSFGRVVETQYF
TRBV11-3	TRBJ1-1	few	TRBD1	TGTGCCAGCAGCTCGGGACAGGGTAAGGTAGACACTGAAGCTTTCTTT	CASSSGQGKVDTEAFF
TRBV7-2	TRBJ2-2	NA	NA	TGTGCCAGCAGCTTAGCCTTTGACACCGGGGAGCTGTTTTTT	CASSLAFDTGELFF
TRBV10-1	TRBJ2-5	NA	NA	TGCGCCAGCAGTTCTTCAGGGGTTGGGGAGACCCAGTACTTC	CASSSSGVGETQYF
TRBV27	TRBJ2-3	NA	NA	TGTGCCAGCAGGGGGGGACAGTTGATCCGCACAGATACGCAGTATTTT	CASRGGQLIRTDTQYF
TRBV29-1	TRBJ2-3	once	TRBD2	TGCAGCGCCTCACCGGGACTACCCGTGGAATGGCGGGATAAGGCAGATACGCAGTATTTT	CSASPGLPVEWRDKADTQYF
TRBV28	TRBJ1-5	few	NA	TGTGCCAGCAGCGTTGGCAATCAGCCCCAGCATTTT	CASSVGNQPQHF
TRBV6-1	TRBJ2-1	NA	NA	TGTGCGGGCGCACGGGAAGGCCCCTACAATGAGCAGTTCTTC	CAGAREGPYNEQFF
TRBV19	TRBJ2-3	NA	NA	TGTGCCAGTAGTAGGGACCTTACAGATACGCAGTATTTT	CASSRDLTDTQYF
TRBV29-1	TRBJ2-6	NA	NA	TGCAGCGCCGGAAGAGGCAGCTCTGGGGCCAACGTCCTGACTTTC	CSAGRGSSGANVLTF
TRBV6-6	TRBJ1-1	NA	NA	TGTGCCAGCAGTTACGCCGACAGGCCGAACACTGAAGCTTTCTTT	CASSYADRPNTEAFF
TRBV4-1	TRBJ2-7	NA	NA	TGCGCCAGCAGCCAAGATCCGGCGGCTTCCTACGAGCAGTACTTC	CASSQDPAASYEQYF
TRBV7-3	TRBJ2-7	NA	TRBD1	TGTGCCAGCAGCTTGGACAGGGCAGCTCTCTACGAGCAGTACTTC	CASSLDRAALYEQYF
TRBV10-3	TRBJ1-3	NA	NA	TGTGCCATCAGTGGGTCGGGATACTCTGGAAACACCATATATTTT	CAISGSGYSGNTIYF
TRBV30	TRBJ1-1	NA	TRBD1	TGTGCCTGGAGTCGGACAGGGTTAACTGAAGCTTTCTTT	CAWSRTGLTEAFF